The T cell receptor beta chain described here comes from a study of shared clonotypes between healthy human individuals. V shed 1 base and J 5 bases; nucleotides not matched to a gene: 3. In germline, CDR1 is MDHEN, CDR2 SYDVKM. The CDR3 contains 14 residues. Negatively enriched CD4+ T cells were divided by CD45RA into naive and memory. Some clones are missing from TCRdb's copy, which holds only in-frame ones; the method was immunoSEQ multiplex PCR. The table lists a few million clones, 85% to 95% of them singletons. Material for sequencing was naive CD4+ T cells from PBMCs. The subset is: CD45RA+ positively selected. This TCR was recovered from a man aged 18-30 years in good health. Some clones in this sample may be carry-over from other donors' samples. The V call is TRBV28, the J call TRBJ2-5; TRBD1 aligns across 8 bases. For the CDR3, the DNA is TGTGCCAGCAGTTTATCCGACAGGGGTGAGACCCAGTACTTC. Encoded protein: CASSLSDRGETQYF.